This T cell receptor beta chain was obtained from a study of blood T cell repertoires in COVID-19. About the study: Sources were T cells, B-cell-depleted T cells, or PBMCs; the material itself was cDNA or gDNA.

Per the authors' pipeline: Amplified reference gene primers provided the basis for estimating nucleated cell counts. The assay was immunoSEQ multiplex PCR, and TCRdb's table has in-frame clones only and misses some. The V and J calls and clone size were taken over from that table, and D and trimming were inferred from the DNA. The repertoire holds around 68,000 clones, with 75% to 90% as singletons. Only one count was recorded for this clone. The sequencing input was peripheral blood. This clonotype was obtained from a human donor in a cohort sampled during active COVID-19.

The CDR3 is CASSSDSLGETQYF. The CDR3 DNA reads as TGCGCCAGCAGCTCCGACAGCCTTGGGGAGACCCAGTACTTC. The V call is TRBV5-1, the J call TRBJ2-5; tentative D call: TRBD1 (5 bases). The CDR3 totals 14 residues. Per germline, CDR1 SGHRS and CDR2 YFSETQ. V lost 3 bases and J lost 5, with 14 bases in between.